The present T cell receptor (beta chain) was sequenced within a study of identical twins. The table lists this clonotype with a few counts. The antigen is not known. Germline-derived CDR1 and CDR2 are MNHNS and SASEGT. The CDR3 covers 15 residues. V was clipped by 6 bases and J by 10 bases, with 19 bases between them. TCRdb ran MiXCR on the 5' RACE reads and lists one entry per CDR3 protein. In the table there are 500,000 or so distinct CDR3 sequences, less than 25% of which are singletons. General study findings and limits: Invariant T cells like MAIT and iNKT could partly confound the zero-insertion analyses. Cross-sectional statistics underpinned the conclusions; the same donors were not followed.

These sequences were also reported in another study, on T cells expressing NK-cell markers. In that study: HCMV seropositivity characterized most of the eight sequenced donors, and seronegativity one.

V is TRBV6-1 and J is TRBJ1-6, with D possibly matching TRBD1 (5 bases). The receptor was derived from a woman between 18 and 30 years old in good health. The sequenced sample consisted of CD4+ T cells sorted from blood. The CDR3 sequence is CASRSRAAFGSPLHF. The CDR3 DNA is TGTGCCAGCAGGAGCAGGGCGGCCTTTGGGTCACCCCTCCACTTT.